The entry that follows covers one T cell receptor beta chain sequence. The target antigen is unknown. These data belong to a study of vaccination and CD4 T cells after COVID-19. The Oncomine TCR Beta short-read assay was applied to DNA of cultured CD4+ T cells. The template was genomic DNA from cultured CD4+ T cells. TCRdb reprocessed the PCR reads via MiXCR and lists one record per CDR3 protein. The sample has tens of thousands of distinct CDR3 sequences; 44% are singletons. Treatment described: roughly ten-day PBMC culture with coronavirus spike peptide pools or control peptides (ViraFEST assay). The V gene lost 3 bases and the J gene lost 0 bases, with 5 bases spanning the gap. Germline loops: CDR1 MNHEY, CDR2 SMNVEV (reference sequence). The CDR3 runs 13 residues.

This TCR was recovered from a human donor who received a COVID-19 vaccine. V is TRBV27 and J is TRBJ2-5; no clear D. This sample comprised CD4+ T cells from blood, cultured in vitro, obtained before SARS-CoV-2 vaccination. The DNA of the CDR3 is TGTGCCAGCAGTTTGTACAACCAAGAGACCCAGTACTTC. Residues: CASSLYNQETQYF.